These 18 T cell receptor beta chains came from one sample sequenced in a study of blood T cell repertoires in COVID-19 (dated by TCRdb to the early 2020s). Library generation was performed with the immunoSEQ multiplex PCR assay. Imported from immuneACCESS, the table was reduced by TCRdb to in-frame sequences with V and J called. These copies leave out some clones; in studies compared against another copy, an unresolved V gene accounts for under half, and the cause of the remainder is not known. Here the sample has approximately 65,000 clones; over 85% occur a single time. In total, the top ten clones hold about 3.1% of the sample. Sample: peripheral blood. Receptors originate from a man aged 65-85 years with active COVID-19.

This clone was observed a single time. The CDR3 loop is CASSETGLYSPLHF. Here the CDR3 DNA reads TGTGCCAGCTCAGAAACCGGACTGTATTCACCCCTCCACTTT. The rearrangement joins TRBV18 to TRBJ1-6; D ambiguous. The CDR3 consists of 14 residues. The V gene's germline CDR1 is KGHSH and CDR2 LQKENI. Trimming stripped 5 bases from V and 8 bases from J, with 13 bases between.

J is TRBJ2-7 and V is TRBV11-2, with D perhaps matching TRBD1 (5 bases). Trimming took 6 bases from V and 3 from J, leaving 15 bases between them. This CDR3 has 14 amino acids. The germline CDR1 and CDR2 sequences are SGHAT and FQNNGV. The CDR3 loop reads CASSSQGNIYEQYF. The DNA of the CDR3 is TGTGCCAGCAGTTCTCAGGGAAACATCTACGAGCAGTACTTC.

V and J are TRBV19 and TRBJ1-1, with D perhaps TRBD1 (6 bases). Trimming cost V 7 bases and J 6 bases, with 15 bases left between them. Germline CDR1 LNHDA, CDR2 SQIVND (reference sequence). CDR3 length equals 13 residues. The chain's CDR3 is CASTPGQSSEAFF. Written as DNA, the CDR3 is TGTGCCAGTACCCCTGGACAGTCTTCTGAAGCTTTCTTT.

V and J are TRBV9 and TRBJ2-7; 13 positions match TRBD2. The CDR3 runs 18 residues. With V trimmed by 3 bases and J by 7 bases, 16 bases remained unmatched. Germline lookup yields CDR1 SGDLS and CDR2 YYNGEE. This CDR3 is CASSAETSGGPQGMEQYV. In DNA form, the CDR3 reads TGTGCCAGCAGCGCTGAGACTAGCGGGGGGCCCCAGGGGATGGAGCAGTACGTC.

The chain couples TRBV4-1 to TRBJ2-1; 11 nucleotides match TRBD2. Germline lookup yields CDR1 MGHRA and CDR2 YSYEKL. CDR3 length: 16 amino acids. J lost 6 bases, V lost 1 base, and 5 bases had no gene match. The DNA for the CDR3 is TGCGCCAGCAGCCAAGTTAAGACTAGCGGGACCAATGAGCAGTTCTTC. Amino acid sequence: CASSQVKTSGTNEQFF.

The V and J genes are TRBV24-1 and TRBJ2-5; 10 bases align to TRBD1. CDR3 length: 16 residues. CDR1 KGHDR and CDR2 SFDVKD come from the germline V gene. Unmatched junction bases numbered 7, after V lost 4 bases and J lost 3 bases. The CDR3, as DNA: TGTGCCACCAGTGACCCAGCCGGGACAGGGGAAGAGACCCAGTACTTC. It is translated as CATSDPAGTGEETQYF.

The V and J genes are TRBV6-2 or TRBV6-3 and TRBJ2-7, with TRBD1 matching over 7 bases. This CDR3 is 16 amino acids long. Trimming removed 2 bases from V and 2 bases from J; junction bases left unmatched: 9. Per the germline V gene, CDR1 is MNHEY and CDR2 is SVGEGT. The CDR3 sequence: CASSYGGAGGTYEQYF. For the CDR3, the DNA is TGTGCCAGCAGTTACGGTGGGGCAGGGGGAACCTACGAGCAGTACTTC.

V and J are TRBV10-3 and TRBJ2-7; 9 bases map to TRBD1. V dropped 6 bases and J dropped 0; count of bases not matched to a gene: 6. CDR1 and CDR2 (germline): ENHRY, SYGVKD. The length of the CDR3 is 15 residues. The CDR3, as DNA: TGTGCCATCAGCCGGGGACAGGGAAGCTCCTACGAGCAGTACGTC. Translation gives CAISRGQGSSYEQYV.

CDR3 amino acids: CASSWGGRNGYTF. The CDR3 DNA follows: TGTGCCAGCAGCTGGGGGGGGAGGAATGGCTACACCTTC. The V gene is TRBV11-3, the J gene TRBJ1-2, with D maybe TRBD1 (5 bases). The germline V and J ends were trimmed by 4 bases and 6 bases, with 12 bases remaining between them. Germline V gives CDR1 SGHNT, CDR2 YENEEA. The CDR3 sequence is 13 residues long.

A remark on this clone: Other DNA sequences within the sample encode an identical CDR3. The chain combines TRBV3-1 (or the pseudogene TRBV3-2) with TRBJ1-5; 8 bases fit TRBD1. Losses at the gene ends were 1 base for V and 4 bases for J; bases not matched to a gene: 3. Germline-derived CDR1 and CDR2 are LGHDT and YNNKEL (reference sequence). This CDR3 is 15 amino acids long. CDR3 sequence: CASSQATGGNQPQHF. For the CDR3, the DNA is TGTGCCAGCAGCCAAGCTACAGGGGGTAATCAGCCCCAGCATTTT.

This chain connects TRBV6-6 to TRBJ1-3, with no clear D. V was trimmed by 7 bases and J by 0 bases, leaving 10 bases between them. The CDR3 contains 14 residues. Germline V gene lookup returns CDR1 MNHNY and CDR2 SVGAGI (reference sequence). CDR3 sequence (DNA): TGTGCCAGCATGAGAGGGAGCTCTGGAAACACCATATATTTT. Its translation: CASMRGSSGNTIYF.

The chain has TRBV5-6 and TRBJ2-6, with a tentative D call TRBD2 (6 bases). Germline V gives CDR1 SGHDT, CDR2 YYEEEE. V lost 7 bases and J lost 0, with 11 bases in between. The CDR3 totals 15 residues. In nucleotides, the CDR3 is TGTGCCAGCGACGGAGGGGACTCTGGGGCCAACGTCCTGACTTTC. Translated: CASDGGDSGANVLTF.

V is TRBV24-1 and J is TRBJ1-5; D gene uncertain. The CDR3 loop spans 13 amino acids. The germline V gene encodes CDR1 KGHDR and CDR2 SFDVKD. V shed 3 bases and J shed 7 bases, with 9 bases lying between them. The CDR3 sequence is CATSDQTRQPQHF. CDR3 in DNA: TGTGCCACCAGTGATCAAACCAGGCAGCCCCAGCATTTT.

This clone is termed large (0.1 to 1%). The chain has TRBV6-4 and TRBJ1-1; maybe TRBD1 (5 bases). The CDR3 has 14 amino acids. The V and J ends lost 0 bases and 1 base respectively, with 6 bases between them. The germline gives CDR1 MRHNA, CDR2 SNTAGT. CDR3 region: CASSDSDTNTEAFF. In DNA form, the CDR3 reads TGTGCCAGCAGTGACTCGGACACGAACACTGAAGCTTTCTTT.

This sequence joins TRBV9 and TRBJ2-5, with D possibly TRBD2 on 7 matching bases. The germline V and J ends were trimmed by 0 bases and 5 bases, with 14 bases remaining between them. The CDR3 is 15 amino acids. Germline CDR1 and CDR2: SGDLS and YYNGEE. The CDR3 DNA sequence: TGTGCCAGCAGCGTAGGAGGGGGGGCCTGGGAGACCCAGTACTTC. Its translation: CASSVGGGAWETQYF.

This clone was observed a single time. The CDR3: CASRRQVGTSGGNEQFF. In nucleotides, the CDR3 is TGTGCCAGCAGGCGACAGGTTGGGACTAGCGGGGGTAATGAGCAGTTCTTC. The chain links TRBV6-6 to TRBJ2-1; 14 bases are a match to TRBD2. V lost 6 bases to trimming and J lost 7 bases; unmatched junction nucleotides: 11. Germline CDR1 and CDR2: MNHNY and SVGAGI (reference sequence). The CDR3 is 17 amino acids.

The rearrangement uses TRBV6-5 and TRBJ2-7; 7 nucleotides agree with TRBD1. Trimming at V came to 6 bases and at J to 3 bases, leaving 8 bases not matched to a gene. The CDR3 is 14 amino acids. Germline CDR1 is MNHEY and CDR2 is SVGAGI. CDR3 protein: CASRGTATYYEQYF. The CDR3 nucleotides read TGTGCCAGCAGGGGGACAGCCACTTACTACGAGCAGTACTTC.

This clone appeared once. This chain connects TRBV29-1 to TRBJ2-1; no clear D gene. V dropped 3 bases and J dropped 6 bases, with 6 bases sitting between them. The CDR3 length is 11 residues. In germline, CDR1 is SQVTM, CDR2 ANQGSEA. The CDR3, as DNA: TGCAGCGTTGATCAGGTCAATGAGCAGTTCTTC. It encodes CSVDQVNEQFF.